One and the same sample provided the 11 T cell receptor beta chains below, sequenced in a study of cytomegalovirus exposure and HLA in healthy donors. Vbeta (60) and Jbeta (13) primers were used in the PCR. Sequencing was performed with immunoSEQ multiplex PCR; in TCRdb, only in-frame clones are kept and a portion is missing. Here the sample spans 200,000 to 250,000 clones, 85% to 90% being singletons. The sample consisted of PBMCs. These receptors came from a human donor in good health.

The V gene is TRBV10-3, the J gene TRBJ2-7, with D perhaps TRBD1 (5 bases). The V gene's germline CDR1 is ENHRY and CDR2 SYGVKD. Trimming took off 3 bases at V and 6 bases at J, with 6 bases between the two ends. The CDR3 covers 11 residues. CDR3 in amino acids: CAISDRAEQYF. CDR3 in DNA: TGTGCCATCAGTGACAGGGCCGAGCAGTACTTC.

The chain links TRBV6-5 to TRBJ1-5; TRBD1 matches 10 bases. The germline V gene has CDR1 MNHEY and CDR2 SVGAGI. J was trimmed by 10 bases and V by 6 bases; bases with no gene match: 9. The CDR3 is 14 residues long. DNA for the CDR3: TGTGCCAGCAGCCCAGGACAGGGGGTAAATCCCCAGCATTTT. As protein: CASSPGQGVNPQHF.

This chain joins TRBV19 and TRBJ2-1; D ambiguous. Between the trimmed V and J ends, which lost 1 base and 8 bases, there was a span of 9 bases. The V gene's germline CDR1 is LNHDA and CDR2 SQIVND (reference sequence). The CDR3 runs to 13 residues. The DNA for the CDR3 is TGTGCCAGTAGTATAGGTAGCTTGGATGAGCAGTTCTTC. This translates into CASSIGSLDEQFF.

This clone came up a few times. The chain has TRBV6-5 and TRBJ2-3; 8 bases agree with TRBD2. In germline, CDR1 is MNHEY, CDR2 SVGAGI. V lost 7 bases to trimming and J lost 8 bases; unmatched junction nucleotides: 14. The CDR3 extends over 15 amino acids. CDR3 DNA sequence: TGTGCCAGCACCATCCGCTCTAGCGGGTCGGTTACGCAGTATTTT. This sequence encodes CASTIRSSGSVTQYF.

This clone came up a few times. The sample holds other DNA sequences that translate to the same CDR3. CDR3 nucleotides: TGTGCCAGCAGGCCTAGCGGTACCTACGAGCAGTACTTC. Translating it yields CASRPSGTYEQYF. The chain uses TRBV6-5 and TRBJ2-7; 7 bases match TRBD2. Trimming at V came to 6 bases and at J to 2 bases, leaving 4 bases not matched to a gene. The CDR3 covers 13 residues. The germline V gene encodes CDR1 MNHEY and CDR2 SVGAGI.

The V and J genes are TRBV5-1 and TRBJ2-3; 15 nucleotides line up with TRBD2. J was trimmed by 3 bases and V by 4 bases; bases with no gene match: 6. CDR1 and CDR2 from the germline V gene are SGHRS and YFSETQ. The CDR3 contains 17 residues. In DNA form, the CDR3 reads TGCGCCAGCAGCCTCGGACTAGCGGGAGGGCCGACAGATACGCAGTATTTT. As protein: CASSLGLAGGPTDTQYF.

The chain employs TRBV4-3 and TRBJ2-3; tentatively, D is TRBD2 (6 bases). Per the germline V gene, CDR1 is LGHNA and CDR2 is YSLEER. Trimming took 8 bases from V and 0 from J, leaving 9 bases between them. The CDR3 is made up of 13 amino acids. The CDR3 sequence: CASSSESTDTQYF. The CDR3 DNA reads as TGCGCCAGCTCTAGCGAGAGCACAGATACGCAGTATTTT.

The CDR3 DNA sequence: TGTGCCAGCAGCATGACAGGGGGTAGCTCTGGGGCCAACGTCCTGACTTTC. Translated: CASSMTGGSSGANVLTF. This chain joins TRBV7-9 and TRBJ2-6, with 9 positions matching TRBD1. The CDR3 is 17 residues long. V lost 5 bases to trimming and J lost 0 bases; unmatched junction nucleotides: 5. Germline values: CDR1 SEHNR, CDR2 FQNEAQ (reference sequence).

V gene TRBV19 combines with J gene TRBJ2-7, with 10 bases that match TRBD2. The CDR3 consists of 14 residues. CDR1 is LNHDA and CDR2 is SQIVND in the germline V gene (reference sequence). J was trimmed by 3 bases and V by 6 bases; bases with no gene match: 5. This CDR3 is CASSGTSVGYEQYF. The CDR3 DNA reads TGTGCCAGTAGCGGGACTAGCGTAGGCTACGAGCAGTACTTC.

The V and J genes are TRBV5-1 and TRBJ2-7; unclear D gene. The length of the CDR3 is 14 residues. The germline V gene has CDR1 SGHRS and CDR2 YFSETQ. Trimming removed 0 bases at V and 4 bases at J, with 11 bases between. The CDR3 sequence: CASSLEASEYEQYF. As DNA, the CDR3 is TGCGCCAGCAGCTTGGAGGCGAGCGAATACGAGCAGTACTTC.

The chain has TRBV5-1 and TRBJ2-5; maybe TRBD2 (5 bases). The CDR3 sequence is 15 residues long. Trimming left V 3 bases short and J 2 bases short, with 14 bases between. Germline V gene sequence: CDR1 SGHRS, CDR2 YFSETQ. CDR3 in amino acids: CASSSTSDRQETQYF. In DNA, the CDR3 is TGCGCCAGCAGCTCAACTAGTGACCGGCAAGAGACCCAGTACTTC.